This TCR beta chain was captured by sequencing in a study of shared clonotypes between healthy human individuals. Memory CD4+ cells were the fraction left after CD45RA+ naive selection. This table comes from immunoSEQ multiplex PCR, and its TCRdb copy is limited to in-frame clones, with some not included. The data contain 600,000 to 700,000 clones, about three quarters of them seen just once; the ten biggest clones take up under 2%. Material: memory CD4+ T cells sorted from blood. The subset was: CD45RA-negative fraction. This receptor was taken from a woman under 40 in good health.

Here the CDR3 reads CASSQGTSGTNQETQYF. The CDR3 nucleotides are TGTGCCAGCAGCCAAGGGACTTCCGGGACTAACCAAGAGACCCAGTACTTC. This sequence joins TRBV4-2 and TRBJ2-5; 7 nucleotides match TRBD2. The CDR3 length is 17 residues. Germline CDR1 LGHNA, CDR2 YNFKEQ. After removal of 1 base from V and 0 bases from J, the junction contained 8 bases not matched to a gene.